These T cell receptor beta chains were read from a single sample in a study of human thymus T cells. Assay: immunoSEQ multiplex PCR; the TCRdb copy retains only in-frame clones and omits some. Of some 78,000 clones listed, about 96% are singletons. The sample taken for sequencing was thymus tissue. Source of these receptors: a boy in the first two years of life with a congenital heart defect but otherwise immunologically healthy. CDR3s include the opening cysteine and the closing phenylalanine or tryptophan. The D gene is left open where the match is weak.

TRBJ1-1 | 16 | TRBV5-1 | NA | CASSLAIPQNYTEAFF
TRBJ2-3 | 17 | TRBV4-3 | NA | CASSQVGEGIRADTQYF
TRBJ1-2 | 19 | TRBV4-3 | TRBD1 | CASSQDFGTGGSGPYGYTF
TRBJ2-7 | 13 | TRBV30 | TRBD1 | CAWSSDRADEQYF
TRBJ1-1 | 15 | TRBV6-5 | TRBD1 | CASTRQGLVNTEAFF
TRBJ2-1 | 10 | TRBV6-1 | NA | CASSSREQFF
TRBJ1-2 | 14 | TRBV19 | TRBD1 | CASSPRTGPYGYTF
TRBJ1-2 | 14 | TRBV5-6 | NA | CASSLLEGCYGYTF
TRBJ2-1 | 16 | TRBV6-6 | NA | CASSPQFLGSYNEQFF
TRBJ2-5 | 12 | TRBV19 | NA | CASSKSGETQYF
TRBJ1-5 | 17 | TRBV16 | NA | CASSNAYQQGPNQPQHF
TRBJ2-7 | 17 | TRBV6-1 | NA | CASSEGSGTVSSVEQYF
TRBJ1-1 | 18 | TRBV7-9 | TRBD1 | CASSRGPPNRGLDTEAFF
TRBJ1-2 | 14 | TRBV7-9 | NA | CASSFYGGAGGYTF
TRBJ2-3 | 17 | TRBV19 | TRBD2 | CASSLQQREGYSDTQYF
TRBJ2-7 | 12 | TRBV2 | NA | CASSEGSYEQYF
TRBJ1-1 | 14 | TRBV6-5 | NA | CASSYLRDGTEAFF
TRBJ2-7 | 15 | TRBV5-6 | NA | CASSSPGHIAYEQYF
TRBJ2-1 | 15 | TRBV19 | NA | CASSGGGKGNNEQFF
TRBJ2-5 | 19 | TRBV4-3 | TRBD2 | CASSQATSRSRAPRETQYF
TRBJ2-5 | 13 | TRBV5-4 | TRBD1 | CASNRQGQETQYF
TRBJ2-7 | 15 | TRBV7-8 | TRBD2 | CASSLGLAGHYEQYF
TRBJ1-4 | 18 | TRBV4-2 | TRBD1 | CASSQYRGLDPTNEKLFF
TRBJ2-3 | 13 | TRBV9 | NA | CASSASSTDTQYF
TRBJ2-2 | 15 | TRBV18 | TRBD1 | CASSIRDRGAGELFF
TRBJ1-5 | 14 | TRBV5-5 | NA | CASSLRDRNQPQHF
TRBJ2-7 | 15 | TRBV5-4 | TRBD1 | CASSPGRTGKDEQYF
TRBJ1-2 | 14 | TRBV6-6 | NA | CASSCNRDVDGYTF
TRBJ2-3 | 15 | TRBV5-8 | TRBD2 | CASSQWWGGHDTQYF
TRBJ1-2 | 13 | TRBV11-2 | TRBD1 | CASNLRGGGGYTF
TRBJ1-1 | 12 | TRBV6-1 | TRBD1 | CASSEDRDEAFF
TRBJ2-3 | 16 | TRBV4-3 | TRBD2 | CASSQDLLAPTDTQYF
TRBJ1-4 | 15 | TRBV28 | NA | CASSFVTATNEKLFF
TRBJ1-6 | 13 | TRBV7-7 | NA | CASSLTDNSPLHF
TRBJ2-1 | 15 | TRBV5-1 | TRBD2 | CASSAAGTSGNEQFF
TRBJ2-1 | 16 | TRBV18 | TRBD2 | CASSWRLAGPRNEQFF
TRBJ2-7 | 16 | TRBV11-2 | TRBD1 | CASSLDPRQGTYEQYF
TRBJ2-3 | 19 | TRBV4-1 | NA | CASSQKLPGPRAYTDTQYF
TRBJ1-1 | 15 | TRBV4-2 | TRBD1 | CASSQTTDRATEAFF
TRBJ2-2 | 14 | TRBV4-1 | NA | CASSRRGGAGELFF
TRBJ1-2 | 14 | TRBV5-6 | NA | CASSLEGKNYGYTF
TRBJ1-5 | 14 | TRBV5-1 | NA | CASSQDSRGQPQHF
TRBJ1-1 | 16 | TRBV19 | TRBD1 | CASSIGQGKRYAEAFF
TRBJ1-5 | 17 | TRBV4-2 | NA | CASSHGDPRNDNQPQHF
TRBJ1-5 | 14 | TRBV28 | TRBD1 | CASSLGQGDQPQHF